Following are 24 T cell receptor beta chains from one sample sequenced in a study of T cells after yellow fever vaccination. One entry per CDR3 protein results from TCRdb running MiXCR on the 5' RACE reads. There are hundreds of thousands of distinct CDR3 sequences in the sample; around a fifth occur only once, and less than 20% lies in the top ten. Specimen: PBMCs, collected more than 20 days after the first yellow fever vaccination. The origin of the receptors is a man younger than 35 who received the YFV17D yellow fever vaccine.

This clonotype was detected a few times. The CDR3 is CASSTRDRGLPDTQYF. CDR3 bases: TGTGCCAGCAGTACCCGGGACAGGGGGCTCCCAGATACGCAGTATTTT. This chain joins TRBV6-1 and TRBJ2-3, with 12 positions matching TRBD1. The CDR3 is 16 amino acids. Germline assignment: CDR1 MNHNS and CDR2 SASEGT. Losses at the gene ends were 5 bases for V and 4 bases for J; bases not matched to a gene: 7.

This chain links TRBV5-5 with TRBJ2-2; 7 positions agree with TRBD1. Trimming took 4 bases from V and 2 from J; bases not matched to a gene: 8. CDR3 size: 16 residues. The germline gives CDR1 SGHKS, CDR2 YYEKEE (reference sequence). The CDR3, as DNA: TGTGCCAGCAGCCTGTTAAGGGGGCCCAACACCGGGGAGCTGTTTTTT. Its translation is CASSLLRGPNTGELFF.

This clonotype was seen a few times. J is TRBJ2-3 and V is TRBV5-1; the D gene is possibly TRBD1 (6 bases). This CDR3 comprises 17 residues. The V end lost 4 bases, the J end lost 2 bases, and 20 bases lay between the germline ends. In germline, CDR1 is SGHRS, CDR2 YFSETQ. The CDR3 sequence is CASSLPTGTHATDTQYF. CDR3 DNA sequence: TGCGCCAGCAGCCTCCCCACCGGGACACACGCCACAGATACGCAGTATTTT.

CDR3 coding DNA: TGCAGTTCCCGTACAGGGGAGGCAAGGAATGAGCAGTTCTTC. Amino acid sequence: CSSRTGEARNEQFF. The rearrangement uses TRBV20-1 and TRBJ2-1; D might be TRBD1 (7 bases). CDR1 DFQATT and CDR2 SNEGSKA come from the germline V gene (reference sequence). Trimming took off 8 bases at V and 7 bases at J, with 21 bases between the two ends. The CDR3 runs to 14 residues.

V is TRBV5-4 and J is TRBJ2-6, with TRBD1 matching 7 bases. The J segment lost 0 bases and the V segment lost 4 bases, leaving 4 bases of the junction unmatched. CDR1 is SGHNT and CDR2 is YYREEE in the germline V gene (reference sequence). The CDR3 contains 16 residues. The CDR3 nucleotides are TGTGCCAGCAGCCTCACAGGGGACTCTGGGGCCAACGTCCTGACTTTC. Its translation is CASSLTGDSGANVLTF.

The table lists this clonotype with many counts. The chain joins TRBV4-2 to TRBJ2-7; no definite D call. The V gene's germline CDR1 is LGHNA and CDR2 YNFKEQ. This CDR3 spans 14 amino acids. Between the trimmed V and J ends, which lost 1 base and 7 bases, there was a span of 14 bases. The CDR3 region is CASSQAPALGEQYF. In DNA, the CDR3 is TGTGCCAGCAGCCAAGCACCGGCTCTGGGTGAGCAGTACTTC.

In its sample, this clonotype was seen a few times. J is TRBJ1-1 and V is TRBV5-5; 7 nucleotides agree with TRBD1. Germline lookup yields CDR1 SGHKS and CDR2 YYEKEE (reference sequence). CDR3 length equals 15 residues. With V trimmed by 2 bases and J by 4 bases, 8 bases remained unmatched. The CDR3, as DNA: TGTGCCAGCAGCTTCTTCTCGACAGGGTCCACTGAAGCTTTCTTT. Protein: CASSFFSTGSTEAFF.

The rearrangement uses TRBV5-1 and TRBJ2-1, with 10 bases matching TRBD1. This CDR3 contains 14 residues. The junction had 4 bases not matched to a gene; V was cut back by 3 bases and J by 7 bases. CDR1 SGHRS and CDR2 YFSETQ come from the germline V gene. This CDR3 reads CASSSMGQGNEQFF. The CDR3 DNA reads TGCGCCAGCAGCTCGATGGGACAGGGGAATGAGCAGTTCTTC.

This chain links TRBV12-3 or TRBV12-4 with TRBJ1-2; perhaps TRBD1 as D (6 bases). The CDR3 is 14 amino acids. Between the trimmed V and J ends, which lost 3 bases and 8 bases, there was a span of 16 bases. Written as DNA, the CDR3 is TGTGCCAGCAGTTTCCCAGGGGCAGGGTGGGGCTACACCTTC. Translation gives CASSFPGAGWGYTF.

The chain employs TRBV7-2 and TRBJ1-2; the D gene is possibly TRBD1 (5 bases). Per germline, CDR1 SGHTA and CDR2 FQGNSA. The CDR3 runs 13 residues. Trimming stripped 4 bases from V and 8 bases from J, with 14 bases between. The chain's CDR3 is CASSSRVGGGYTF. The DNA for the CDR3 is TGTGCCAGCAGCTCAAGGGTGGGGGGAGGCTACACCTTC.

This clonotype was observed a few times. The rearrangement joins TRBV10-2 to TRBJ2-6; TRBD2 aligns across 8 bases. This CDR3 region has 20 residues. The trim removed 3 bases at V and 0 bases at J, leaving 13 bases unmatched. In germline, CDR1 is WSHSY, CDR2 SAAADI. CDR3 DNA: TGCGCCAGCAGTGATCCTGAAACCGGGACTAGGACCTCTGGGGCCAACGTCCTGACTTTC. Amino acids: CASSDPETGTRTSGANVLTF.

This clonotype occurred a few times. This chain connects TRBV10-3 to TRBJ2-5; 12 nucleotides match TRBD2. Losses at the gene ends were 3 bases for V and 4 bases for J; bases not matched to a gene: 6. The CDR3 covers 16 residues. Germline CDR1 is ENHRY and CDR2 is SYGVKD. This CDR3 is CAISERTSGVVETQYF. The CDR3 DNA sequence: TGTGCCATCAGTGAAAGGACTAGCGGGGTCGTAGAGACCCAGTACTTC.

This clonotype was seen a few times. The gene calls are TRBV7-2 and TRBJ1-1; D is unclear. Germline CDR1 reads SGHTA; CDR2 reads FQGNSA. This CDR3 has 12 amino acids. Trimming shortened V by 4 bases and J by 7 bases, and 10 bases separated the two germline ends. The CDR3 DNA follows: TGTGCCAGCAGCTCAATAAGGGTTGAAGCTTTCTTT. Its translation: CASSSIRVEAFF.

The table lists this clonotype with a few counts. The chain recombines TRBV29-1 with TRBJ2-5; 7 bases map to TRBD1. Germline values: CDR1 SQVTM, CDR2 ANQGSEA. The length of the CDR3 is 14 residues. Losses at the gene ends were 1 base for V and 7 bases for J; bases not matched to a gene: 9. The CDR3 protein is CSVEAGQPGGTQYF. As DNA, the CDR3 is TGCAGCGTTGAAGCCGGACAGCCAGGGGGGACCCAGTACTTC.

A word on this clonotype: One end of the junction is discordant with germline, which a read error may explain. The V gene is TRBV30, the J gene TRBJ1-2; D gene unclear. Germline lookup yields CDR1 GTSNPN and CDR2 SVGIG (reference sequence). The CDR3 consists of 12 residues. The CDR3 nucleotides are TGTGCCTGGAGTGTAGAGCGCGGATGGTTCTTCTTC. Its protein product is CAWSVERGWFFF.

This clonotype appeared a few times. The chain links TRBV5-1 to TRBJ2-5, with D possibly being TRBD1 (6 bases). The germline V gene encodes CDR1 SGHRS and CDR2 YFSETQ. V was shortened by 4 bases and J by 5 bases, with 18 bases between the two germline ends. The CDR3 is 15 residues long. CDR3 sequence reads: CASSRDNRAEETQYF. The CDR3 DNA sequence: TGCGCCAGCAGCCGGGACAACCGGGCTGAGGAGACCCAGTACTTC.

The chain has TRBV7-2 and TRBJ2-3; tentative D call: TRBD1 (5 bases). The CDR3 runs 15 residues. Germline lookup yields CDR1 SGHTA and CDR2 FQGNSA. V was clipped by 3 bases and J by 4 bases, with 14 bases between them. CDR3 nucleotide sequence: TGTGCCAGCAGCTTCTGGCAGGGTGGCGCAGATACGCAGTATTTT. It translates to CASSFWQGGADTQYF.

The chain links TRBV6-1 to TRBJ2-7; 10 nucleotides agree with TRBD1. The CDR3 is 13 amino acids. With 6 bases clipped from V and 6 bases from J, the junction kept 5 bases outside the gene matches. Germline-derived CDR1 and CDR2 are MNHNS and SASEGT. CDR3 coding DNA: TGTGCCAGCAGCTTGACAGGGGGCGCCGAGCAGTACGTC. Residues: CASSLTGGAEQYV.

The rearrangement uses TRBV20-1 and TRBJ1-2; 7 bases fit TRBD1. J was trimmed by 8 bases and V by 2 bases; bases with no gene match: 8. The CDR3 covers 13 residues. Germline CDR1 is DFQATT and CDR2 is SNEGSKA (reference sequence). CDR3 sequence (DNA): TGCAGTGCTAGATCGGGCCAGGGGGGCGGCTACACCTTC. Residues: CSARSGQGGGYTF.

This clonotype was observed many times. J is TRBJ2-5 and V is TRBV7-3; 8 bases fit TRBD1. Germline V gene data show CDR1 as SGHTA and CDR2 as FQGTGA. V lost 5 bases to trimming and J lost 5 bases; unmatched junction nucleotides: 10. The CDR3 consists of 15 residues. The CDR3 reads CASSQRQGSGETQYF. The CDR3 nucleotides are TGTGCCAGCAGCCAACGACAGGGGTCGGGGGAGACCCAGTACTTC.

This clonotype was detected only a few times. The chain is built from TRBV4-1 and TRBJ2-1, with D possibly TRBD1 on 5 matching bases. The CDR3 runs 16 residues. V dropped 3 bases and J dropped 8 bases, with 20 bases sitting between them. The V gene's germline CDR1 is MGHRA and CDR2 YSYEKL. The CDR3 nucleotides are TGCGCCAGCAGCCATGGCCCCAGGGTTATAGGCGATGAGCAGTTCTTC. Residues: CASSHGPRVIGDEQFF.

This chain connects TRBV6-5 to TRBJ2-7; tentative D call: TRBD2 (7 bases). This CDR3 comprises 16 residues. Trimming removed 0 bases from V and 2 bases from J, with 14 bases in between. Germline assignment: CDR1 MNHEY and CDR2 SVGAGI. The DNA of the CDR3 is TGTGCCAGCAGTTACTCGGGGGGGCACGGAGCCTACGAGCAGTACGTC. Its protein is CASSYSGGHGAYEQYV.

This clonotype has a handful of counts. The chain is built from TRBV5-1 and TRBJ2-1, with 7 positions matching TRBD2. The V gene end was trimmed by 5 bases and the J gene end by 0 bases; junction bases not matched to a gene: 8. Germline CDR1 and CDR2: SGHRS and YFSETQ. The CDR3 totals 16 residues. The CDR3 coding sequence is TGCGCCAGCAGTTCGCGGGGGACCATCTCCTACAATGAGCAGTTCTTC. It translates to CASSSRGTISYNEQFF.

The J gene is TRBJ1-1, the V gene TRBV30; 11 nucleotides match TRBD1. CDR3 length: 17 amino acids. Losses at the gene ends were 8 bases for V and 2 bases for J; bases not matched to a gene: 16. The germline V gene encodes CDR1 GTSNPN and CDR2 SVGIG (reference sequence). This CDR3 is CARIRITRTGGNTEAFF. The CDR3 DNA is TGTGCCAGAATCCGAATTACCCGGACAGGGGGCAACACTGAAGCTTTCTTT.